The clone carrying this T cell receptor (beta chain) was picked up many times. Antigen: not known. TCRdb passed the 5' RACE reads through MiXCR, listing each CDR3 protein once. The repertoire holds hundreds of thousands of distinct CDR3 sequences, with approximately 6.8% as singletons. The entry originates in a study of identical twins. Overall study findings and caveats: Fewer insertions characterized abundant cord blood beta clonotypes, whereas memory repertoires showed none.

There are 10 residues in the CDR3. Germline-derived CDR1 and CDR2 are SNHLY and FYNNEI. The ends were cut back, 10 bases at V and 4 bases at J, with 7 bases in the middle. These sequences were also reported in another study, on yellow fever vaccine responses in identical twins.

V usage is TRBV2 and J usage is TRBJ2-5; tentatively, D is TRBD1 or TRBD2 (5 bases each). Sequencing was performed on CD8+ T cells sorted from blood. This clonotype was obtained from a woman aged 18-29 years in good health. The CDR3 loop reads CATRGETQYF. CDR3 sequence (DNA): TGTGCCACGAGGGGAGAGACCCAGTACTTC.